This T cell receptor beta chain is from a study of T cells after yellow fever vaccination. Study-wide context: Where fractions had low cell numbers, libraries were prepared from them with the SMART-Seq v4 Ultra Low Input RNA kit. General observations from the study: It was a small share of clonotypes that appeared in both CD4 and CD8 compartments. Weaker, the secondary response peaked sooner, at day 5 versus 15.

The CDR3 sequence is 15 residues long. Germline lookup yields CDR1 SQVTM and CDR2 ANQGSEA. V dropped 4 bases and J dropped 3 bases, with 15 bases sitting between them. TCR cDNA, made by 5'RACE template switching, carried an added universal primer site and UMIs. TCRdb used MiXCR to reprocess the 5' RACE reads, holding one entry per CDR3 protein. The table lists around 310,000 distinct CDR3 sequences, approximately 3.8% of them singletons, with around 20% in the top ten. This clonotype was found many times. Antigen unknown. This TCR came from a man aged 18 to 35 who received the YFV17D yellow fever vaccine. The input for sequencing was PBMCs, taken on the day of the yellow fever booster vaccination. J is TRBJ2-2 and V is TRBV29-1; TRBD1 is a possible D gene (6 bases). The CDR3 coding sequence is TGCAGCGTTGGAGGGGGACCAGTCTACACCGGGGAGCTGTTTTTT. This gives the protein CSVGGGPVYTGELFF.